The next 11 T cell receptor beta chains were all read from a single sample in a study of graft-versus-host responses after intestinal transplantation. For these TCRs, the target antigens are not known. Profiled with immunoSEQ multiplex PCR; TCRdb holds only in-frame clones, not every one. The sample has around 99,000 clones; approximately 88% are singletons. The specimen comprised unstimulated CD4+ T cells sorted from spleen or lymph node cells, sampled before transplant. The receptors originated from a human donor who was the organ donor for an intestinal transplant.

The V call is TRBV6-6, the J call TRBJ1-3; D is uncertain. The CDR3 is 15 residues long. Trimming stripped 2 bases from V and 3 bases from J, with 11 bases between. The germline CDR1 and CDR2 sequences are MNHNY and SVGAGI (reference sequence). CDR3 sequence reads: CASSYPGGGGNTIYF. The CDR3 nucleotides read TGTGCCAGCAGTTACCCGGGAGGTGGTGGAAACACCATATATTTT.

The chain recombines TRBV6-1 with TRBJ1-4, with D perhaps TRBD1 (6 bases). The CDR3 totals 14 residues. V shed 6 bases and J shed 10 bases, with 18 bases lying between them. Per germline, CDR1 MNHNS and CDR2 SASEGT. CDR3 amino acids: CASSERGWGPKLFF. The CDR3 coding sequence is TGTGCCAGCAGCGAGCGGGGATGGGGGCCAAAACTGTTTTTT.

The V call is TRBV9, the J call TRBJ1-1, with D unclear. Looked up from germline, CDR1 is SGDLS and CDR2 is YYNGEE. The CDR3 loop spans 14 amino acids. The V and J ends lost 3 bases and 1 base respectively, with 10 bases between them. CDR3 nucleotide sequence: TGTGCCAGCAGCGCACAGTCCCAGAACACTGAAGCTTTCTTT. As protein: CASSAQSQNTEAFF.

This chain uses TRBV6-1 with TRBJ2-3; D tentatively fits TRBD1 or TRBD2 (7 bases each). The CDR3 extends over 19 amino acids. In germline, CDR1 is MNHNS, CDR2 SASEGT. V was cut by 4 bases and J by 4 bases, with 27 bases left in between. CDR3 bases: TGTGCCAGCAGTGCTCCCGGGACAGTTACTAGCGTAGTAGCAGATACGCAGTATTTT. Its translation is CASSAPGTVTSVVADTQYF.

Only one count was recorded for this clone. The gene calls are TRBV25-1 and TRBJ2-3; no reliable D call. Trimming pared 5 bases from V and 0 bases from J, leaving 9 bases between. CDR3 size: 14 residues. The V gene's germline CDR1 is MGHDK and CDR2 SYGVNS. The CDR3 DNA sequence: TGTGCCAGCAGTCAGGCGTCTAGCACAGATACGCAGTATTTT. It codes for CASSQASSTDTQYF.

The genes are TRBV30 and TRBJ2-1; no firm D call. The CDR3 has 15 amino acids. Germline CDR1 is GTSNPN and CDR2 is SVGIG (reference sequence). V lost 0 bases and J 2 bases, leaving 11 bases between the germline ends. The CDR3 is CAWSVAGLAYNEQFF. Written as DNA, the CDR3 is TGTGCCTGGAGTGTCGCAGGTCTCGCCTACAATGAGCAGTTCTTC.

This sequence joins TRBV4-2 and TRBJ2-2, with D perhaps given as TRBD1 or TRBD2 (6 bases each). The CDR3 runs 18 residues. Trimming took 0 bases from V and 4 from J, leaving 18 bases between them. Germline-derived CDR1 and CDR2 are LGHNA and YNFKEQ. As DNA, the CDR3 is TGTGCCAGCAGCCAAGAGTGGGGGGACACTTGGGCCACCGGGGAGCTGTTTTTT. It specifies CASSQEWGDTWATGELFF.

This sequence joins TRBV15 and TRBJ2-2; D unclear. Germline V gene lookup returns CDR1 LNHNV and CDR2 YYDKDF (reference sequence). This CDR3 is built from 15 residues. Trimming left V 1 base short and J 6 bases short, with 12 bases between. The CDR3 DNA sequence: TGTGCCACCAGCAGAGTGACCCAACCTTCCGGGGAGCTGTTTTTT. Translation: CATSRVTQPSGELFF.

The chain employs TRBV12-5 and TRBJ1-1; possible D gene TRBD1, 6 bases. Looked up from germline, CDR1 is LGHNT and CDR2 is FRNRAP. V lost 0 bases to trimming and J lost 2 bases, with 13 bases between them. The CDR3 has 16 residues. CDR3 bases: TGTGCTAGTGGTTTGGTACTCGGGGGGGGCAACACTGAAGCTTTCTTT. Residues: CASGLVLGGGNTEAFF.

This clone was detected only a few times. The gene calls are TRBV11-3 and TRBJ2-7, with D hard to call. There are 14 residues in the CDR3. The germline V gene encodes CDR1 SGHNT and CDR2 YENEEA. Trimming removed 3 bases from V and 6 bases from J, with 15 bases in between. DNA of the CDR3: TGTGCCAGCAGCTTCGGAACTCTAATGCTCGAGCAGTACTTC. Encoded protein: CASSFGTLMLEQYF.

The chain carries TRBV6-1 and TRBJ2-2, with D maybe TRBD1 (5 bases). Germline CDR1 and CDR2: MNHNS and SASEGT. V was trimmed by 9 bases and J by 1 base, leaving 9 bases between them. This CDR3 has 13 residues. This CDR3 is CASRGRNTGELFF. The CDR3 bases are TGTGCCAGTAGGGGAAGGAACACCGGGGAGCTGTTTTTT.